This T cell receptor beta chain was found in a study of blood T cell repertoires in COVID-19. About the research overall: COVID-19 samples, acute and convalescent, were from the United States, Italy and Spain. The cDNA or gDNA used as material had been derived from T cells, B-cell-depleted T cells, or PBMCs.

Original analysis: From reference gene primer amplification, estimates of nucleated cell counts were derived. Sequencing used immunoSEQ multiplex PCR; TCRdb keeps in-frame clones, though not all of them. D and trimming were read from the DNA, whereas the V and J calls and clone size are those reported in that table. The sample consists of some 250,000 clones, 86% of them appearing once. Trimming took off 5 bases at V and 10 bases at J, with 12 bases between the two ends. The CDR3 length is 13 residues. Germline CDR1 and CDR2: SGHNT and YENEEA. The TCR was taken from a man aged 80 or over with acute or convalescent COVID-19. The chain couples TRBV11-3 to TRBJ1-6, with D tentatively TRBD1 (6 bases). Sequenced input: peripheral blood. The CDR3 DNA reads as TGTGCCAGCAGCAGGGACAATGCATCACCCCTCCACTTT. The encoded protein is CASSRDNASPLHF.